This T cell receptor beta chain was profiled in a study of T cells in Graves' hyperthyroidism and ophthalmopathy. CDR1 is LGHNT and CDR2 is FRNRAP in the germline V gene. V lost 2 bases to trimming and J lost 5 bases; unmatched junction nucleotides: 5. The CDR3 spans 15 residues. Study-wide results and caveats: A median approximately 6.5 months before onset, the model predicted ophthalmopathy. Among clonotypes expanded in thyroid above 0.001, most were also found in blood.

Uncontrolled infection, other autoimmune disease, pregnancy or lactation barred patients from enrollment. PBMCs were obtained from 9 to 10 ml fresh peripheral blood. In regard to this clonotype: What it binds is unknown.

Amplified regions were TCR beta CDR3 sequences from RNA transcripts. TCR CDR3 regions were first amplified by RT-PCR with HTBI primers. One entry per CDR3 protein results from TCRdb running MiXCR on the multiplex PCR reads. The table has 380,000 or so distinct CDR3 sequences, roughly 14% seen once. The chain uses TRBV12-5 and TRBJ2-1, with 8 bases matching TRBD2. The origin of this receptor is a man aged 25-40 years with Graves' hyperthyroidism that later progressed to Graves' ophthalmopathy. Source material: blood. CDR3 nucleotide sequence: TGTGCTAGTGGTTTGCTCCCGGGACTAGACAATGAGCAGTTCTTC. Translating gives CASGLLPGLDNEQFF. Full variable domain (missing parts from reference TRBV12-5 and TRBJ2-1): DARVTQTPRHKVTEMGQEVTMRCQPILGHNTVFWYRQTMMQGLELLAYFRNRAPLDDSGMPKDRFSAEMPDATLATLKIQPSEPRDSAVYFCASGLLPGLDNEQFFGPGTRLTVL.